Sequencing of this T cell receptor beta chain was carried out in a study of shared clonotypes between healthy human individuals. Study results and caveats: Naive subsets generally had larger estimated richness than memory subsets. Blood was the only sampled material, and tissue repertoires likely differ.

TCRdb keeps only in-frame clones here, not all; method: immunoSEQ multiplex PCR. The sample has about 2.2 million clones, around 93% seen once; the top ten hold roughly 1.7%. Naive CD8 cells comprised CD45RO-negative, CCR7-positively selected cells, excluding terminally differentiated effector memory CD45RA+ cells. A word on this clone: Its antigen is not identified.

V gave up 3 bases and J gave up 2 bases, with 16 bases separating them. This CDR3 contains 16 residues. Germline assignment: CDR1 SGHRS and CDR2 YFSETQ. The J gene is TRBJ2-3, the V gene TRBV5-1; D possibly corresponds to TRBD2 (6 bases). The receptor was derived from a man aged 18 to 30 in good health. Some clones in this sample may be carry-over from other donors' samples. Sequenced input: naive CD8+ T cells from PBMCs. CDR3 sequence: CASSSGRRGTTDTQYF. CDR3 coding DNA: TGCGCCAGCAGCTCGGGCCGCCGCGGGACCACAGATACGCAGTATTTT.